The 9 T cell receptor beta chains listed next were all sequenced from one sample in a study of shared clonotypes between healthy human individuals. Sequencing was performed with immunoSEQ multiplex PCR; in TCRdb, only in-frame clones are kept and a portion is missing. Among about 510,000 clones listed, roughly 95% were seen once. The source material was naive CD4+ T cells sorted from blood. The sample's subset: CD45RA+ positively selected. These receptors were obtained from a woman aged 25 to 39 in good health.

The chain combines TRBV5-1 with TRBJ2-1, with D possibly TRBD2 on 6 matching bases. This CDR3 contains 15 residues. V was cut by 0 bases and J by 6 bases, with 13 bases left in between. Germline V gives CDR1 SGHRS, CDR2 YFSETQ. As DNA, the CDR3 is TGCGCCAGCAGCTTGGGGGACTTATTCAGCAATGAGCAGTTCTTC. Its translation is CASSLGDLFSNEQFF.

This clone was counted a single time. The CDR3 bases are TGTGCCAGCAGTGACAGGGGAGTAAACTATGGCTACACCTTC. This codes for CASSDRGVNYGYTF. This chain connects TRBV6-5 to TRBJ1-2; 8 positions match TRBD1. CDR1 and CDR2 from the germline V gene are MNHEY and SVGAGI. V lost 5 bases, J lost 2 bases, and 4 bases stayed unmatched. This CDR3 region has 14 residues.

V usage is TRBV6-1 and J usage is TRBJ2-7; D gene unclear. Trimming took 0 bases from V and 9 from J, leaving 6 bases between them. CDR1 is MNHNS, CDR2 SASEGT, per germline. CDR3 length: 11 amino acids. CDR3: CASSEALGQYF. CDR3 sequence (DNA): TGTGCCAGCAGTGAAGCGCTAGGGCAGTACTTC.

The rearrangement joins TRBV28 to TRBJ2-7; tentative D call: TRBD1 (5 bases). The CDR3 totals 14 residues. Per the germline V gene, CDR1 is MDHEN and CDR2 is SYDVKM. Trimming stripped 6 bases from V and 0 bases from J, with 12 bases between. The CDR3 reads CASRLDKPSYEQYF. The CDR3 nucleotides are TGTGCCAGCAGGCTGGACAAACCCTCCTACGAGCAGTACTTC.

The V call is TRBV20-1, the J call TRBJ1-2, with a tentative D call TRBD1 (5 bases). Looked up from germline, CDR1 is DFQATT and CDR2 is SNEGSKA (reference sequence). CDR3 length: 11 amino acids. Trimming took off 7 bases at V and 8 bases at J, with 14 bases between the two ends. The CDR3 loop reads CSGLAGQGYTF. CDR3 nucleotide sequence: TGCAGTGGCCTGGCGGGGCAGGGCTACACCTTC.

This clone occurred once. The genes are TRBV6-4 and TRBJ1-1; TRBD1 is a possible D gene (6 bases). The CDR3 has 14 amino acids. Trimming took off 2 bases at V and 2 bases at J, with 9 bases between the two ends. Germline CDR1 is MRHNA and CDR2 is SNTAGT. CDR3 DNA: TGTGCCAGCAGTGACGGACAGACTAACACTGAAGCTTTCTTT. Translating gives CASSDGQTNTEAFF.

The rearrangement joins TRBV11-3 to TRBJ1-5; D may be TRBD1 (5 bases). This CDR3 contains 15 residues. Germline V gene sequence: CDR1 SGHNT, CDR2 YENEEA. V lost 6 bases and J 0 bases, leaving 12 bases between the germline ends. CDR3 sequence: CASSYKGNSNQPQHF. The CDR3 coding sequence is TGTGCCAGCAGTTACAAGGGGAATAGCAATCAGCCCCAGCATTTT.

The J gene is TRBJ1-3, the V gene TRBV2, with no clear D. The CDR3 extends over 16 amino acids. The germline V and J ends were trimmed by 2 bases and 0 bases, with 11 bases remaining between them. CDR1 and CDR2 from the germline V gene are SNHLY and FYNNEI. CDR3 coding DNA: TGTGCCAGCAGTGAATTTGGGCGAATCTCTGGAAACACCATATATTTT. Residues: CASSEFGRISGNTIYF. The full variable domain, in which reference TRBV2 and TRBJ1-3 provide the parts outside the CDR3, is EPEVTQTPSHQVTQMGQEVILRCVPISNHLYFYWYRQILGQKVEFLVSFYNNEISEKSEIFDDQFSVERPDGSNFTLKIRSTKLEDSAMYFCASSEFGRISGNTIYFGEGSWLTVV.

The CDR3 nucleotides are TGCGCCAGCAGCTGGACCGGACGGAACACCGGGGAGCTGTTTTTT. Protein product: CASSWTGRNTGELFF. The chain has TRBV5-1 and TRBJ2-2; unclear D gene. The CDR3 is made up of 15 amino acids. Looked up from germline, CDR1 is SGHRS and CDR2 is YFSETQ. V was cut by 3 bases and J by 1 base, with 10 bases left in between.